This T cell receptor (beta chain) was observed in a study of CD8 T cells in ankylosing spondylitis. With molecular barcodes, quantitative 5'-RACE was used to make the TCR beta libraries. TCRdb fed the 5' RACE reads into MiXCR, producing one record per CDR3 protein. The sample has about 800,000 distinct CDR3 sequences, 12% seen once. The CDR3 sequence is 13 residues long. The germline V and J ends were trimmed by 2 bases and 9 bases, with 12 bases remaining between them. CDR1 SGHRS and CDR2 YFSETQ come from the germline V gene. With respect to this clonotype: What it binds is unknown.

General observations from the study: Ankylosing spondylitis blood seemed to carry a telltale TCR beta motif made of roughly eight highly homologous variants. Previously reported in reactive arthritis synovial fluid and blood were some of the motif variants. There was reportedly significant enrichment of clones that were disease-linked in matched ankylosing spondylitis synovial fluid.

The sequence came from a male donor with ankylosing spondylitis. The chain recombines TRBV5-1 with TRBJ2-1; D is possibly TRBD2 (5 bases). The material sequenced was blood, either unsorted or a sorted T cell fraction (not recorded which). The CDR3 loop is CASSFITGIEQFF. The CDR3 DNA reads as TGCGCCAGCAGCTTTATTACGGGAATTGAGCAGTTCTTC.